This TCR beta chain was identified in a study of cytomegalovirus exposure and HLA in healthy donors. General observations from the study: Cytomegalovirus status was reportedly diagnosed by the classifier with high specificity and sensitivity. A later analysis found first-cohort TCR clusters tended to co-occur in the 130 or so validation repertoires.

Repertoires were generated with immunoSEQ multiplex PCR, while TCRdb's copy carries only in-frame clones and drops some. The sample contains roughly 280,000 clones, roughly 85% of which appear only once. With respect to this clone: Antigen: not known.

While the first cohort had fewer than 850 subjects, the donors belonged to the separate validation cohort of about 130 subjects. Sequenced input: PBMCs. This clonotype was sampled from a woman between 18 and 29 years old in good health and CMV-seronegative.

CDR3 coding DNA: TGCGCCAGCAGCCCGGGACAGCCCTTCGGTGAGCAGTACTTC. It specifies CASSPGQPFGEQYF. V and J are TRBV5-1 and TRBJ2-7; 7 bases align to TRBD1. Germline CDR1 is SGHRS and CDR2 is YFSETQ. V shed 4 bases, J shed 7 bases, and the junction held 11 bases outside the gene matches. The CDR3 loop spans 14 amino acids. Drawing the rest from reference TRBV5-1 and TRBJ2-7, the complete variable domain is KAGVTQTPRYLIKTRGQQVTLSCSPISGHRSVSWYQQTPGQGLQFLFEYFSETQRNKGNFPGRFSGRQFSNSRSEMNVSTLELGDSALYLCASSPGQPFGEQYFGPGTRLTVT.